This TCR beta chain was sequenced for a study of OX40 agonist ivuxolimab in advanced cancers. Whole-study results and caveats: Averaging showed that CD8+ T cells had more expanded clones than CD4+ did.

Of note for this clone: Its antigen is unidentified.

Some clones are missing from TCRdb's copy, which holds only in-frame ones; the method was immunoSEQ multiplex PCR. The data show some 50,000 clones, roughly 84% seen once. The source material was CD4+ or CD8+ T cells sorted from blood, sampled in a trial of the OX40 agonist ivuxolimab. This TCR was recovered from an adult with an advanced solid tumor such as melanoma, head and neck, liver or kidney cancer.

CDR3 sequence: CASSSVRSKVPYEQYF. CDR3 nucleotide sequence: TGTGCCAGCAGTTCCGTCCGATCCAAGGTGCCCTACGAGCAGTACTTC. V is TRBV28 and J is TRBJ2-7; D uncertain. This CDR3 comprises 16 residues. Trimming cost V 4 bases and J 2 bases, with 18 bases left between them. The germline V gene has CDR1 MDHEN and CDR2 SYDVKM.